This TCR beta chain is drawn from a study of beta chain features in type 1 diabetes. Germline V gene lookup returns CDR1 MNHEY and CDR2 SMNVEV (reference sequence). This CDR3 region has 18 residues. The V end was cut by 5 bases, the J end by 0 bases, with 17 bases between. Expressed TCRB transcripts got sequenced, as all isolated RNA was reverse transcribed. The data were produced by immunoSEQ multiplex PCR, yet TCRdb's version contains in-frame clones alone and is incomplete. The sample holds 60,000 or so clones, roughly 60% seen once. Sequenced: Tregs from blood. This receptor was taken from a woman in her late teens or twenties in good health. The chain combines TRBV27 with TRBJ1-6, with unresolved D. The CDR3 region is CASSPRRDASSYNSPLHF. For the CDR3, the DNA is TGTGCCAGCAGTCCCCGGAGGGATGCAAGCTCCTATAATTCACCCCTCCACTTT.